Included here is one T cell receptor beta chain sequence, with context. The antigen is unknown. TCRdb keeps only in-frame clones here, not all; method: immunoSEQ multiplex PCR. The profile shows roughly 65,000 clones, more than 85% of them singletons. The entry originates in a study of T cell clones after liver transplantation. Whole-study findings and limits: Compared with third party-reactive sequences, donor-reactive ones declined more, independent of withdrawal success. Circulating graft-donor-reactive CD4 TCRbeta sequences fell significantly post-transplant in 5 of 8 subjects.

Looked up from germline, CDR1 is SGHAT and CDR2 is FQNNGV. CDR3 length: 14 residues. With V trimmed by 6 bases and J by 4 bases, 9 bases remained unmatched. Sample: CD4+ T cells from blood, taken about 27 months after liver transplant. J is TRBJ2-7 and V is TRBV11-2; 7 bases align to TRBD1. This clonotype was sampled from a human patient who received a liver transplant. Part of the T cells may come from the graft donor. The DNA of the CDR3 is TGTGCCAGCAGGTCTGGGACAGACGGGTACGAGCAGTACTTC. This translates into CASRSGTDGYEQYF. Filled out from reference TRBV11-2 and TRBJ2-7, the complete variable domain reads EAGVAQSPRYKIIEKRQSVAFWCNPISGHATLYWYQQILGQGPKLLIQFQNNGVVDDSQLPKDRFSAERLKGVDSTLKIQPAKLEDSAVYLCASRSGTDGYEQYFGPGTRLTVT.